The 24 T cell receptor beta chains given below trace back to one sample, sequenced in a study of cytomegalovirus exposure and HLA in healthy donors. Researchers ran the PCR with 60 Vbeta and 13 Jbeta primers. This table comes from immunoSEQ multiplex PCR, and its TCRdb copy is limited to in-frame clones, with some not included. The data show roughly 150,000 clones, around 75% seen once. What was sequenced was PBMCs. The receptors come from a woman aged 45-60 years in good health and CMV-seropositive.

DNA for the CDR3: TGCGCCAGCAGCTTGGACCGAGCCTCCGAAGCTTTCTTT. Protein: CASSLDRASEAFF. The chain joins TRBV5-1 to TRBJ1-1; D remains ambiguous. There are 13 residues in the CDR3. V shed 0 bases and J shed 8 bases, with 11 bases lying between them. CDR1 is SGHRS, CDR2 YFSETQ, per germline.

A single count supports this clone. This sequence joins TRBV25-1 and TRBJ1-2; 7 nucleotides line up with TRBD1. The germline CDR1 and CDR2 sequences are MGHDK and SYGVNS. J gave up 7 bases and V 2 bases, and 13 bases lay outside the gene matches. This CDR3 region has 16 residues. The CDR3 DNA is TGTGCCAGCAGTGAAAACAGGGGTAGGTTCCACGGTGGCTACACCTTC. Amino acids: CASSENRGRFHGGYTF.

Notes on this clone: One end of the junction does not line up with germline, which may come from a read error. Within the sample, other DNA sequences also encode this same CDR3. The chain joins TRBV5-1 to TRBJ1-1; a possible D gene is TRBD1 (5 bases). Germline V gene lookup returns CDR1 SGHRS and CDR2 YFSETQ. The CDR3 runs to 14 residues. The CDR3 nucleotides read TGCGCCAGCAGGAGAGAACAGGCTACGGATGAAGCTTTCTTC. Its translation is CASRREQATDEAFF.

V gene TRBV5-1 combines with J gene TRBJ2-1; TRBD2 agrees at 11 bases. Trimming at V came to 1 base and at J to 3 bases, leaving 9 bases not matched to a gene. Germline CDR1 and CDR2: SGHRS and YFSETQ. The CDR3 contains 18 residues. CDR3 protein: CASSLFLAGGSNYNEQFF. In DNA form, the CDR3 reads TGCGCCAGCAGCTTGTTCCTAGCGGGGGGTTCGAACTACAATGAGCAGTTCTTC. Together with reference TRBV5-1 and TRBJ2-1, the CDR3 gives the full variable domain: KAGVTQTPRYLIKTRGQQVTLSCSPISGHRSVSWYQQTPGQGLQFLFEYFSETQRNKGNFPGRFSGRQFSNSRSEMNVSTLELGDSALYLCASSLFLAGGSNYNEQFFGPGTRLTVL.

This clone was seen repeatedly, ten times or more. This rearrangement joins TRBV5-1 to TRBJ2-5, with D tentatively TRBD2 (5 bases). The ends were cut back, 6 bases at V and 5 bases at J, with 20 bases in the middle. The CDR3 totals 15 residues. The germline V gene encodes CDR1 SGHRS and CDR2 YFSETQ. The CDR3 DNA is TGCGCCAGCACTTTAAGTCATCCTAGCCGGGAGACCCAGTACTTC. It codes for CASTLSHPSRETQYF.

CDR3 DNA sequence: TGTGCCAGTAGTCCACACCGGGACAGGGTTGGTCAGCCCCAGCATTTT. Its protein product is CASSPHRDRVGQPQHF. The chain uses TRBV19 and TRBJ1-5; 9 bases match TRBD1. With V trimmed by 5 bases and J by 6 bases, 11 bases remained unmatched. CDR3 size: 16 residues. Germline loops: CDR1 LNHDA, CDR2 SQIVND (reference sequence).

Here the CDR3 reads CASSSTGTGHGYTF. In nucleotides, the CDR3 is TGCGCCAGCAGCTCCACCGGGACAGGGCATGGCTACACCTTC. The chain couples TRBV5-1 to TRBJ1-2; TRBD1 aligns across 9 bases. Germline V gene sequence: CDR1 SGHRS, CDR2 YFSETQ. The CDR3 has 14 residues. Unmatched junction bases numbered 6, after V lost 3 bases and J lost 6 bases. Supplemented by reference TRBV5-1 and TRBJ1-2, the full variable domain reads KAGVTQTPRYLIKTRGQQVTLSCSPISGHRSVSWYQQTPGQGLQFLFEYFSETQRNKGNFPGRFSGRQFSNSRSEMNVSTLELGDSALYLCASSSTGTGHGYTFGSGTRLTVV.

V usage is TRBV5-1 and J usage is TRBJ2-1, with TRBD1 as a possible D gene (6 bases). The CDR3 is 14 residues long. CDR1 and CDR2 from the germline V gene are SGHRS and YFSETQ. V was clipped by 2 bases and J by 8 bases, with 14 bases between them. The CDR3 here is CASSLKAGDDEQFF. CDR3 coding DNA: TGCGCCAGCAGCTTAAAAGCAGGGGACGATGAGCAGTTCTTC.

This clone was picked up a small number of times. The J gene is TRBJ1-2, the V gene TRBV7-3; tentative D call: TRBD1 (6 bases). Germline loops: CDR1 SGHTA, CDR2 FQGTGA. Trimming stripped 5 bases from V and 8 bases from J, with 21 bases between. The CDR3 loop spans 15 amino acids. The CDR3 DNA is TGTGCCAGCAGCCCCACCAATGCAGGGGATTTGGGCTACACCTTC. Protein product: CASSPTNAGDLGYTF.

This clone occurred once. J is TRBJ1-1 and V is TRBV6-5, with D possibly being TRBD1 (6 bases). The CDR3 is 16 residues long. The V gene's germline CDR1 is MNHEY and CDR2 SVGAGI. The V and J ends lost 0 bases and 1 base respectively, with 12 bases between them. This CDR3 is CASSYSGGAGNTEAFF. The CDR3 coding sequence is TGTGCCAGCAGTTACTCTGGGGGGGCGGGGAACACTGAAGCTTTCTTT.

The chain employs TRBV2 and TRBJ1-6; D gene uncertain. V was cut by 3 bases and J by 10 bases, with 13 bases left in between. The CDR3 is made up of 14 amino acids. CDR1 is SNHLY and CDR2 is FYNNEI in the germline V gene. This CDR3 reads CASSDRSVLSPLHF. DNA for the CDR3: TGTGCCAGCAGTGACAGGTCCGTATTATCACCCCTCCACTTT. The variable domain in full, completed from reference TRBV2 and TRBJ1-6, reads EPEVTQTPSHQVTQMGQEVILRCVPISNHLYFYWYRQILGQKVEFLVSFYNNEISEKSEIFDDQFSVERPDGSNFTLKIRSTKLEDSAMYFCASSDRSVLSPLHFGNGTRLTVT.

V gene TRBV9 combines with J gene TRBJ1-2; 9 bases match TRBD1. Trimming took 4 bases from V and 2 from J; bases not matched to a gene: 6. CDR3 length: 15 residues. In germline, CDR1 is SGDLS, CDR2 YYNGEE. The CDR3 nucleotides read TGTGCCAGCAGCCTACGACAGGGGGGCAACTATGGCTACACCTTC. This codes for CASSLRQGGNYGYTF.

The count of this clone is one. The genes are TRBV7-3 and TRBJ1-1; no reliable D call. Per the germline V gene, CDR1 is SGHTA and CDR2 is FQGTGA. Trimming shortened V by 1 base and J by 3 bases, and 15 bases separated the two germline ends. The CDR3 consists of 16 residues. CDR3 sequence reads: CASSLNRVLSHTEAFF. CDR3 in DNA: TGTGCCAGCAGCTTAAATCGCGTCCTATCCCACACTGAAGCTTTCTTT.

This rearrangement joins TRBV18 to TRBJ1-3; 8 bases are shared with TRBD1. The V gene end was trimmed by 4 bases and the J gene end by 2 bases; junction bases not matched to a gene: 4. Germline V gene lookup returns CDR1 KGHSH and CDR2 LQKENI. The CDR3 length is 15 residues. Written as DNA, the CDR3 is TGTGCCAGCTCACGCCAGGGGGCGGCTGGAAACACCATATATTTT. Encoded protein: CASSRQGAAGNTIYF.

This clone was seen more than once but under ten times. The chain combines TRBV15 with TRBJ1-5; tentative D call: TRBD1 (5 bases). CDR3 length: 14 residues. CDR1 LNHNV and CDR2 YYDKDF come from the germline V gene (reference sequence). Trimming cost V 5 bases and J 2 bases, with 10 bases left between them. This CDR3 is CATSAGRGNQPQHF. As DNA, the CDR3 is TGTGCCACCAGCGCGGGGCGCGGCAATCAGCCCCAGCATTTT.

This clone was detected a few times. The rearrangement uses TRBV4-1 and TRBJ1-1; TRBD1 matches 12 bases. Unmatched junction bases numbered 5, after V lost 0 bases and J lost 6 bases. The CDR3 totals 16 residues. Germline V gene sequence: CDR1 MGHRA, CDR2 YSYEKL. The chain's CDR3 is CASSQEGTGGLSEAFF. CDR3 coding DNA: TGCGCCAGCAGCCAAGAAGGGACAGGGGGCCTTTCTGAAGCTTTCTTT.

The chain is built from TRBV28 and TRBJ2-1; D uncertain. CDR1 is MDHEN and CDR2 is SYDVKM in the germline V gene. Deletions cut 3 bases from V and 6 bases from J, with 9 bases between. The CDR3 contains 13 residues. CDR3 coding DNA: TGTGCCAGCAGTTTTGAGGCCGGCAATGAGCAGTTCTTC. Its translation: CASSFEAGNEQFF. Full variable domain (outside the CDR3, taken from reference TRBV28 and TRBJ2-1): DVKVTQSSRYLVKRTGEKVFLECVQDMDHENMFWYRQDPGLGLRLIYFSYDVKMKEKGDIPEGYSVSREKKERFSLILESASTNQTSMYLCASSFEAGNEQFFGPGTRLTVL.

This chain uses TRBV9 with TRBJ1-6; D is possibly TRBD1 (5 bases). Germline-derived CDR1 and CDR2 are SGDLS and YYNGEE. The CDR3 length is 15 residues. The V end lost 0 bases, the J end lost 9 bases, and 13 bases lay between the germline ends. Written as DNA, the CDR3 is TGTGCCAGCAGCGTAGCTACAGGATCGGGTTCACCCCTCCACTTT. Translation: CASSVATGSGSPLHF.

This clone occurred once. This chain links TRBV2 with TRBJ2-4, with TRBD2 as a possible D gene (5 bases). Germline values: CDR1 SNHLY, CDR2 FYNNEI. The germline V and J ends were trimmed by 4 bases and 1 base, with 5 bases remaining between them. The CDR3 runs to 13 residues. The CDR3 is CASSGEAKNIQYF. The DNA of the CDR3 is TGTGCCAGCAGTGGGGAGGCCAAAAACATTCAGTACTTC.

This chain links TRBV2 with TRBJ1-2, with a possible D match to TRBD1 (5 bases). The germline V gene encodes CDR1 SNHLY and CDR2 FYNNEI. The germline V and J ends were trimmed by 5 bases and 3 bases, with 10 bases remaining between them. The CDR3 is made up of 13 amino acids. The CDR3 DNA follows: TGTGCCAGCAGTTCCGAACAGGACTATGGCTACACCTTC. It encodes CASSSEQDYGYTF.

The rearrangement links TRBV13 to TRBJ2-1, with 7 bases lining up with TRBD2. The germline V gene encodes CDR1 PRHDT and CDR2 FYEKMQ (reference sequence). CDR3 length: 14 amino acids. The junction had 8 bases not matched to a gene; V was cut back by 5 bases and J by 7 bases. Here the CDR3 reads CASSTRTRSNEQFF. CDR3 DNA: TGTGCCAGCAGCACCCGGACTAGGTCAAATGAGCAGTTCTTC.

V usage is TRBV11-3 and J usage is TRBJ2-1, with 7 bases identical to TRBD1. V dropped 8 bases and J dropped 5; count of bases not matched to a gene: 9. This CDR3 comprises 14 residues. Germline V CDR1 and CDR2: SGHNT, YENEEA. CDR3: CASAKGQMHNEQFF. The CDR3, as DNA: TGTGCCAGCGCAAAGGGACAGATGCACAATGAGCAGTTCTTC.

The chain is built from TRBV5-4 and TRBJ2-2; D may be TRBD1 (6 bases). Germline-derived CDR1 and CDR2 are SGHNT and YYREEE (reference sequence). The V end was cut by 3 bases, the J end by 0 bases, with 18 bases between. The CDR3 loop spans 18 amino acids. CDR3 in amino acids: CASSSGKQGGSNTGELFF. CDR3 sequence (DNA): TGTGCCAGCAGCTCTGGGAAACAGGGTGGATCGAACACCGGGGAGCTGTTTTTT.

V and J are TRBV4-1 and TRBJ2-2; 8 bases fit TRBD2. V shed 3 bases and J 0 bases; nucleotides not matched to a gene: 6. The CDR3 is made up of 17 amino acids. Germline lookup yields CDR1 MGHRA and CDR2 YSYEKL. The CDR3 spells CASSHRIAGSNTGELFF. The CDR3 nucleotides read TGCGCCAGCAGCCACCGAATAGCGGGGTCGAACACCGGGGAGCTGTTTTTT.